Each of the 18 T cell receptor beta chains below was sequenced from the same sample in a study of blood T cell repertoires in COVID-19. The protocol was immunoSEQ multiplex PCR, while the TCRdb copy is restricted to in-frame clones and leaves out a portion. The sample records 100,000 to 150,000 clones, about 89% being singletons. What was sequenced was peripheral blood. The receptors derive from a woman between 65 and 79 years old with COVID-19, enrolled during active disease.

This chain links TRBV14 with TRBJ2-7; 9 bases agree with TRBD2. The CDR3 spans 14 residues. Germline CDR1 SGHDN, CDR2 FVKESK. The ends lost 4 bases at V and 4 bases at J; junction bases unmatched: 5. CDR3 sequence reads: CASSRSGGLYEQYF. The CDR3 coding sequence is TGTGCCAGCAGCCGGAGCGGGGGGCTTTACGAGCAGTACTTC. Combining the CDR3 with reference TRBV14 and TRBJ2-7 gives the whole variable domain EAGVTQFPSHSVIEKGQTVTLRCDPISGHDNLYWYRRVMGKEIKFLLHFVKESKQDESGMPNNRFLAERTGGTYSTLKVQPAELEDSGVYFCASSRSGGLYEQYFGPGTRLTVT.

The chain recombines TRBV27 with TRBJ2-5; possible D gene TRBD1, 8 bases. Germline CDR1 reads MNHEY; CDR2 reads SMNVEV (reference sequence). V lost 3 bases, J lost 4 bases, and 18 bases lay in between. CDR3 length: 16 amino acids. The CDR3: CASSFYRGGKGETQYF. The CDR3 nucleotides read TGTGCCAGCAGTTTCTACAGGGGGGGGAAAGGAGAGACCCAGTACTTC.

The chain recombines TRBV2 with TRBJ1-2, with 8 bases identical to TRBD1. The CDR3 is 16 amino acids. CDR1 and CDR2 from the germline V gene are SNHLY and FYNNEI. After removal of 5 bases from V and 10 bases from J, the junction contained 18 bases not matched to a gene. Here the CDR3 DNA reads TGTGCCAGCAGTTCCCGTTTCAGGGGGCAGAAGGTCGTCTACACCTTC. Its translation: CASSSRFRGQKVVYTF.

V usage is TRBV4-1 and J usage is TRBJ1-5; D might be TRBD1 (6 bases). V was trimmed by 6 bases and J by 5 bases, leaving 23 bases between them. This CDR3 comprises 17 residues. Per germline, CDR1 MGHRA and CDR2 YSYEKL. CDR3 protein: CASRETGHSLYDQPQHF. The CDR3 bases are TGCGCCAGCAGGGAAACGGGACATAGTTTGTACGATCAGCCCCAGCATTTT.

The V call is TRBV24-1, the J call TRBJ1-3; the match to TRBD1 covers 10 bases. This CDR3 has 16 amino acids. CDR1 is KGHDR and CDR2 is SFDVKD in the germline V gene. After removal of 4 bases from V and 2 bases from J, the junction contained 4 bases not matched to a gene. The CDR3 DNA follows: TGTGCCACCAGTGAGACCGGGACAGGGGCTGGAAACACCATATATTTT. The encoded protein is CATSETGTGAGNTIYF.

The chain joins TRBV30 to TRBJ1-2, with D tentatively TRBD1 (6 bases). Germline values: CDR1 GTSNPN, CDR2 SVGIG (reference sequence). V dropped 1 base and J dropped 9 bases, with 12 bases sitting between them. CDR3 length: 12 residues. Here the CDR3 DNA reads TGTGCCTGGAGTGCTGGCAGGGGTAGCTACACCTTC. Amino acid sequence: CAWSAGRGSYTF.

The chain is built from TRBV4-1 and TRBJ2-5; D might be TRBD1 (5 bases). With 0 bases removed from V and 0 bases from J, the gap between germline ends came to 8 bases. Germline V gives CDR1 MGHRA, CDR2 YSYEKL. CDR3 size: 15 residues. The CDR3 protein is CASSQDRAYQETQYF. Here the CDR3 DNA reads TGCGCCAGCAGCCAAGACAGGGCGTACCAAGAGACCCAGTACTTC.

This clone has only a few counts. The genes are TRBV6-5 and TRBJ2-5, with TRBD2 identical over 7 bases. In germline, CDR1 is MNHEY, CDR2 SVGAGI. V shed 3 bases and J 1 base; nucleotides not matched to a gene: 8. CDR3 length: 16 amino acids. The CDR3 is CASSYGQRDGQETQYF. CDR3 sequence (DNA): TGTGCCAGCAGTTATGGGCAGCGGGACGGCCAAGAGACCCAGTACTTC.

The chain has TRBV5-1 and TRBJ1-5, with 10 nucleotides matching TRBD1. Germline lookup yields CDR1 SGHRS and CDR2 YFSETQ. The CDR3 contains 13 residues. V lost 5 bases, J lost 5 bases, and 1 base stayed unmatched. CDR3 amino acids: CASSGQGDQPQHF. The CDR3, as DNA: TGCGCCAGCAGTGGACAGGGGGATCAGCCCCAGCATTTT.

This clone was detected only a few times. DNA of the CDR3: TGTGCCAGCAGCCAAGATCCGGTGTGGGGACAGGTTGAAGCTTTCTTT. This translates into CASSQDPVWGQVEAFF. V and J are TRBV3-1 (or the pseudogene TRBV3-2) and TRBJ1-1, with TRBD1 matching over 8 bases. This CDR3 is 16 amino acids long. Germline CDR1 and CDR2: LGHDT and YNNKEL (reference sequence). The V segment lost 0 bases and the J segment 7 bases; nucleotides outside the gene matches: 10.

The rearrangement links TRBV11-2 to TRBJ2-6, with D tentatively TRBD2 (6 bases). V was clipped by 2 bases and J by 4 bases, with 12 bases between them. Germline V lookup: CDR1 SGHAT, CDR2 FQNNGV. The CDR3 is 16 residues long. In DNA form, the CDR3 reads TGTGCCAGCAGCTTAAGGAGGGGACCGGGGGCCAACGTCCTGACTTTC. Translated: CASSLRRGPGANVLTF.

The chain combines TRBV29-1 with TRBJ1-1, with 7 bases matching TRBD1. Per germline, CDR1 SQVTM and CDR2 ANQGSEA. This CDR3 contains 11 residues. V lost 6 bases and J lost 10; bases outside the gene matches: 8. Written as DNA, the CDR3 is TGCAGCGTAGAAAACAGGGGTTTAGCTTTCTTT. Translated: CSVENRGLAFF.

The gene calls are TRBV10-3 and TRBJ1-1; 7 positions agree with TRBD1. V trimming: 2 bases; J trimming: 2 bases; junction bases outside the gene matches: 2. In germline, CDR1 is ENHRY, CDR2 SYGVKD. This CDR3 region has 14 residues. In DNA form, the CDR3 reads TGTGCCATCAGTGAGAGGGACAGCAACACTGAAGCTTTCTTT. It codes for CAISERDSNTEAFF.

The genes are TRBV6-5 and TRBJ1-4; D might be TRBD1 (6 bases). Germline V gene data show CDR1 as MNHEY and CDR2 as SVGAGI. This CDR3 region has 14 residues. V gave up 6 bases and J gave up 10 bases, with 18 bases separating them. The CDR3 here is CASRETGVFSKLFF. In DNA, the CDR3 is TGTGCCAGCAGAGAGACAGGCGTCTTTTCAAAACTGTTTTTT.

This chain links TRBV6-2 or TRBV6-3 with TRBJ2-3; TRBD2 matches 10 bases. The J segment lost 3 bases and the V segment lost 2 bases, leaving 2 bases of the junction unmatched. Germline V gene sequence: CDR1 MNHEY, CDR2 SVGEGT. The CDR3 is 15 amino acids. The CDR3 sequence: CASSYSGGATDTQYF. CDR3 DNA: TGTGCCAGCAGTTACAGCGGGGGGGCGACAGATACGCAGTATTTT.

The chain employs TRBV25-1 and TRBJ2-7, with 8 bases aligning to TRBD1. The trim removed 9 bases at V and 5 bases at J, leaving 3 bases unmatched. The CDR3 is 11 amino acids. The germline V gene encodes CDR1 MGHDK and CDR2 SYGVNS. The chain's CDR3 is CARDRDHEQYF. CDR3 coding DNA: TGTGCCAGGGACAGGGACCACGAGCAGTACTTC.

The chain carries TRBV5-1 and TRBJ2-1; TRBD1 aligns across 11 bases. This CDR3 is built from 18 residues. The germline gives CDR1 SGHRS, CDR2 YFSETQ. Unmatched junction bases numbered 6, after V lost 0 bases and J lost 1 base. This CDR3 is CASSLARTGGRSYNEQFF. CDR3 nucleotide sequence: TGCGCCAGCAGCTTGGCCCGGACAGGGGGCAGGTCCTACAATGAGCAGTTCTTC.

This clone has just a few counts. The genes are TRBV24-1 and TRBJ2-1; the match to TRBD1 covers 8 bases. This CDR3 has 16 residues. The trim removed 5 bases at V and 5 bases at J, leaving 10 bases unmatched. Germline assignment: CDR1 KGHDR and CDR2 SFDVKD. The CDR3 region has the DNA TGTGCCACCAGTGCCCGGGACAGGCCAAAGGACAATGAGCAGTTCTTC. Its protein product is CATSARDRPKDNEQFF.